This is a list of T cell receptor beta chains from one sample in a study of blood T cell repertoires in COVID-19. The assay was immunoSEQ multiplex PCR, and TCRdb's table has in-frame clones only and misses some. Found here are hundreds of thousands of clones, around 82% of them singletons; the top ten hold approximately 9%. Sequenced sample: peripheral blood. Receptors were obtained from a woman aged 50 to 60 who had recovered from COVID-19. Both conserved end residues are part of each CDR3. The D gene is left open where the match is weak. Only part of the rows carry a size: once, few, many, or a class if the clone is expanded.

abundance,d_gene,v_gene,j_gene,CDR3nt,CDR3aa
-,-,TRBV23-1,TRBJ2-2,TGCGCCAGCAGTCACACTGGGGGGACAGCTTCCACCGGGGAGCTGTTTTTT,CASSHTGGTASTGELFF
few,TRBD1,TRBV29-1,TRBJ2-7,TGCAGCGTAACCCGGGGACAGGGGGCGTTCAACGAGCAGTACTTC,CSVTRGQGAFNEQYF
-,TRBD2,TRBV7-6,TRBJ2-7,TGTGCCAGCAGCTTATTCGGGCTAGCGGGAGACGAGCAGTACTTC,CASSLFGLAGDEQYF
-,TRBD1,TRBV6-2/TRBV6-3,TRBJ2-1,TGTGCCAGCAGTGCACAGGGGACCTACAATGAGCAGTTCTTC,CASSAQGTYNEQFF
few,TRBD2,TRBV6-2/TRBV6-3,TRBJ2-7,TGTGCCAGCAACCCCATCTATAGCGGGAAACCCTACGAGCAGTACTTC,CASNPIYSGKPYEQYF
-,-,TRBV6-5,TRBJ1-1,TGTGCCAGCAGCCGACATCGGTTCACTGAAGCTTTCTTT,CASSRHRFTEAFF
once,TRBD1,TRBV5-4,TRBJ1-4,TGTGCCAGCAGCCCAAGGACAGGGGAGGATGAAAAACTGTTTTTT,CASSPRTGEDEKLFF
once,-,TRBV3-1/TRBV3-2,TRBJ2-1,TGTGCCAGCAGCTGGGGGACTTCCAATTACAATGAGCAGTTCTTC,CASSWGTSNYNEQFF
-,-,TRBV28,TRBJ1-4,TGTGCCAGCATTATGGGGGGGCTAGGGGAAAAACTGTTTTTT,CASIMGGLGEKLFF
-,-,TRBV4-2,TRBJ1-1,TGTGCCAGCAGCCCTGCTCGTGGGGGGGACACTGAAGCTTTCTTT,CASSPARGGDTEAFF
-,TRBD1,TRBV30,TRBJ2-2,TGTGCCTGGAACAGGGGTTACACCGGGGAGCTGTTTTTT,CAWNRGYTGELFF
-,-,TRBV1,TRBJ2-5,TGCACCAGCAGCCGGAAGGGGACTAGCGGGAGGCACGGGGAAGAGACCCAGTACTTC,CTSSRKGTSGRHGEETQYF
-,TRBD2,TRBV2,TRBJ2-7,TGTGCCAGTGCGGGGGGCGTCTACGAGCAGTACTTC,CASAGGVYEQYF
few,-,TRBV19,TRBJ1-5,TGTGCCAGTAGTATAAGAACAGGGAATATCGATCAGCCCCAGCATTTT,CASSIRTGNIDQPQHF
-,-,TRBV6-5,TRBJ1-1,TGTGCCAGCAGTTACTCGAGTATAGGGGCTCGGACTGAAGCTTTCTTT,CASSYSSIGARTEAFF
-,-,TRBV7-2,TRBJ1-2,TGTGCCAGCAGTTATCAGTGGGGAGCTAACTATGGCTACACCTTC,CASSYQWGANYGYTF
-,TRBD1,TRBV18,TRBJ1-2,TGTGCCAGCTCACCGGGACAGGGGCATGATGGCTACACCTTC,CASSPGQGHDGYTF
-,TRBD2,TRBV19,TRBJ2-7,TGTGCCAGTAGTATAGATGGAACTAGCGGGACGCAGTACGAGCAGTACTTC,CASSIDGTSGTQYEQYF
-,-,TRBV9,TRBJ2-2,TGTGCCAGCAGCGTAGGTTACGGGATTGGCACCGGGGAGCTGTTTTTT,CASSVGYGIGTGELFF
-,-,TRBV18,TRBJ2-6,TGTGCCAGCTCGCATAAAACAGGGTTAACTGGGGCCAACGTCCTGACTTTC,CASSHKTGLTGANVLTF
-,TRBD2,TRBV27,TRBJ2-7,TGTGCCAGCTCGGGGACTAGCCACTTGTCGTACGAGCAGTACTTC,CASSGTSHLSYEQYF
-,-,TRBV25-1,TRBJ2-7,TGTGCCAGCAGTGAACCAGGGTTCGGCGAGCAGTACTTC,CASSEPGFGEQYF
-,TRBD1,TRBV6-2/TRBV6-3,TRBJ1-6,TGTGCCAGCAGTTACTCGCCGGACAGGGGTAATTCACCCCTCCACTTT,CASSYSPDRGNSPLHF
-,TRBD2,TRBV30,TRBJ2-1,TGTGCCTGGAGTCCCCTCCGGGGGACTAGCGGGAACTACAATGAGCAGTTCTTC,CAWSPLRGTSGNYNEQFF
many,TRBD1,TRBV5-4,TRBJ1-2,TGTGCCAGCAGCGGACAGGGGTATGGCTACACCTTC,CASSGQGYGYTF
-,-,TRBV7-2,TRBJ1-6,TGTGCCAGCAGCTTAGTGACAGGATCACCCCTCCACTTT,CASSLVTGSPLHF
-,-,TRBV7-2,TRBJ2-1,TGTGCCAGCAGCTTAGCCCTCTACAATGAGCAGTTCTTC,CASSLALYNEQFF
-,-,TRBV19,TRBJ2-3,TGTGCCAGTAGTATAGGGGGACTGATCACAGATACGCAGTATTTT,CASSIGGLITDTQYF
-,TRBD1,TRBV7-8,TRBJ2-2,TGTGCCAGCAGCTTACGGGGACAGATGAACACCGGGGAGCTGTTTTTT,CASSLRGQMNTGELFF
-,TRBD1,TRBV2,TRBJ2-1,TGTGCCAGCAGCCGGGACAGGGCCTACAATGAGCAGTTCTTC,CASSRDRAYNEQFF
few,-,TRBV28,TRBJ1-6,TGTGCCAGCAGGACCCAGGCTAATTCACCCCTCCACTTT,CASRTQANSPLHF
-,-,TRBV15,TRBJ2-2,TGTGCCACCAGCAGAGGGCCCGAGGCTCCCGGGGAGCTGTTTTTT,CATSRGPEAPGELFF
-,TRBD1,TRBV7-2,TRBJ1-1,TGTGCCAGCAGCTTAGCCATATCAGGGGGGAGTACTGAAGCTTTCTTT,CASSLAISGGSTEAFF
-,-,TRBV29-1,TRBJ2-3,TGCAGCGTTACTTCGTGGCAGGATCCAGATACGCAGTATTTT,CSVTSWQDPDTQYF
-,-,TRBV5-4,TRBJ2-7,TGTGCCAGCAGCTTGCGCGGTCTCTACGAGCAGTACTTC,CASSLRGLYEQYF
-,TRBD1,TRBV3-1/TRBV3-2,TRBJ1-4,TGTGCCAGCAGCCACCAAGGTGGACAGGTTAATGAAAAACTGTTTTTT,CASSHQGGQVNEKLFF
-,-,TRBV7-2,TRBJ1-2,TGTGCCAGCAGCTTAGTTTCAGGGCGGAACTATGGCTACACCTTC,CASSLVSGRNYGYTF
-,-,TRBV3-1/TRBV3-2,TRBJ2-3,TGTGCCAGCAGCCAAGGGGCCACAGATACGCAGTATTTT,CASSQGATDTQYF
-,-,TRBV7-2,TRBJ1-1,TGTGCCAGCAGCCCCCGACAGGCGAGCACTGAAGCTTTCTTT,CASSPRQASTEAFF
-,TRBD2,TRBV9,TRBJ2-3,TGTGCCAGCAGCCCCGGGAGCGGGGAGAGCACAGATACGCAGTATTTT,CASSPGSGESTDTQYF
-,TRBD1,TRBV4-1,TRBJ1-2,TGCGCCAGCAGCCAAGCACAGGGGATTGACTATGGCTACACCTTC,CASSQAQGIDYGYTF
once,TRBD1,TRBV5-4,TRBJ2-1,TGTGCCAGCAGCCGGCGGGACGGACAGGGGGCTTTTGAGCAGTTCTTC,CASSRRDGQGAFEQFF
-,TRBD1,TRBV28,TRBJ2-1,TGTGCCAGCAGTCCATTTTCAGGGGGCGGGCACAATGAGCAGTTCTTC,CASSPFSGGGHNEQFF
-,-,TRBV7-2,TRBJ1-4,TGTGCCAGCAGCCCCATGAGTGCAACTAATGAAAAACTGTTTTTT,CASSPMSATNEKLFF
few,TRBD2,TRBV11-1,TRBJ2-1,TGTGCCAGCAGCGCACTAGCGGGAGGGCTTATTGATGAGCAGTTCTTC,CASSALAGGLIDEQFF
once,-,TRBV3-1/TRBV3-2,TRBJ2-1,TGTGCCAGCAGCCTTCTTAGCGGCCAGGACGGGGATGAGCAGTTCTTC,CASSLLSGQDGDEQFF
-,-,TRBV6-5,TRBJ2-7,TGTGCCAGCAGTTCCGGGTCCATCAGAGGGTACGAGCAGTACTTC,CASSSGSIRGYEQYF
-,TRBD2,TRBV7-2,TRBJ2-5,TGTGCCAGCAGCTGGACTAGCGGGGGGAAAGAGACCCAGTACTTC,CASSWTSGGKETQYF
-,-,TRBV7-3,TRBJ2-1,TGTGCCAGCAGCTTCTCCCGAGCTAGTCCCAATGAGCAGTTCTTC,CASSFSRASPNEQFF
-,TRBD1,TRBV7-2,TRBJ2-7,TGTGCCACAGGACAGGGGGCGGGCGAGCAGTACTTC,CATGQGAGEQYF
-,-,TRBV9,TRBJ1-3,TGTGCCAGCAGCCCATCGGGGGGAAATGGAAACACCATATATTTT,CASSPSGGNGNTIYF
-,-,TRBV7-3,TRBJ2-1,TGTGCCAGCAGCCAATACGACCGTTTGGGCGTCGATGAGCAGTTCTTC,CASSQYDRLGVDEQFF
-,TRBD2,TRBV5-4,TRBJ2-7,TGTGCCAGCAGCTTGGCGGGGACTAGAGGGTACGAGCAGTACTTC,CASSLAGTRGYEQYF
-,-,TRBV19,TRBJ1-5,TGTGCCAGTAGCTTCGGGGATTATAGCAATCAGCCCCAGCATTTT,CASSFGDYSNQPQHF
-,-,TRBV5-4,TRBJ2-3,TGTGCCAGCAGCTTGGGGCGACATAGCACAGATACGCAGTATTTT,CASSLGRHSTDTQYF
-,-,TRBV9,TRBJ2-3,TGTGCCAGCAGCGCCACGGGATACCCCAGCACAGATACGCAGTATTTT,CASSATGYPSTDTQYF